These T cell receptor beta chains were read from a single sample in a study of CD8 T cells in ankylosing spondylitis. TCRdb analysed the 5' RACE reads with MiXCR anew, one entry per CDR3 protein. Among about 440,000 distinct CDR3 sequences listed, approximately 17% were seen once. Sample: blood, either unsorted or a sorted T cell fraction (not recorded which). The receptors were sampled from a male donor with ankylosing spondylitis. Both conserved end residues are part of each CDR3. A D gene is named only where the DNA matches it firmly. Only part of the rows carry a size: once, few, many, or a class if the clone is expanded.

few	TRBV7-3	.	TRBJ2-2	TGTGCCAGCAGCTTAATGGGGTCGGGGGTCTCCGGGGAGCTGTTTTTT	CASSLMGSGVSGELFF
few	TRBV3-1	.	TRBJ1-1	TGTGCCAGCAGCCAAGATTTTAGAGCTTTCTTT	CASSQDFRAFF
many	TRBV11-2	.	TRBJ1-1	TGTGCCAGCAGCTTAAGCGGGGGGGGCATGAACACTGAAGCTTTCTTT	CASSLSGGGMNTEAFF
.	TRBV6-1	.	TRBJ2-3	TGTGCCAGCACCAAAGGAGAGTCCCCCTGGGAGGAGCAGTATTTT	CASTKGESPWEEQYF
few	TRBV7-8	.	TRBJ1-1	TGTGCCAGCAGCTTATTACGTGGCACTGAAGCTTTCTTT	CASSLLRGTEAFF
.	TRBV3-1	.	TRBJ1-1	TGTGCCAGCAGCCAACCACCTGGTACTGAAGCTTTCTTT	CASSQPPGTEAFF
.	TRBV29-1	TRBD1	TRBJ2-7	TGCAGCGTTGACGCCGGACAGGGGGCCGAGCAGTACTTC	CSVDAGQGAEQYF
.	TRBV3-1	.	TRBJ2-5	TGTGCCAGCAGCCATTCCGGGACACGCGAGACCCAGTACTTC	CASSHSGTRETQYF
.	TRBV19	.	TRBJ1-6	TGTGCCAGTAGCCGGGAAGGGGATTCACCCCTCCACTTT	CASSREGDSPLHF
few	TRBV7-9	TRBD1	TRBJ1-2	TGTGCCAGCAGCTGGGATCTGCAGGGGGTCTATGGCTACACCTTC	CASSWDLQGVYGYTF
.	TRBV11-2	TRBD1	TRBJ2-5	TGTGCCAGCAGCCCCAAGACAGGGGGGGCGGAGACCCAGTACTTC	CASSPKTGGAETQYF
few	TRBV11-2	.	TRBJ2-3	TGTGCCAGCAGCTTACGGATTAGAAGCACAGATACGCAGTATTTT	CASSLRIRSTDTQYF
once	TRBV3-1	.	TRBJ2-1	TGTGCCAGCAGCCAAGAGCTAGGAGGGCCGAGCTCCTACAATGAGCAGTTCTTC	CASSQELGGPSSYNEQFF
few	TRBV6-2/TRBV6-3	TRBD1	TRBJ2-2	TGTGCCAGCACCAAGTTCAGGGGGACGAACACCGGGGAGCTGTTTTTT	CASTKFRGTNTGELFF
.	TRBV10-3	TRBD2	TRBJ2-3	TGTGCCATCAGTGAGTCCGGACTAGCGGGAAGCACAGATACGCAGTATTTT	CAISESGLAGSTDTQYF
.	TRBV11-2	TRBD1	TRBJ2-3	TGTGCCAGCAGCTTGGTCCCTTTGATTCAGGGACAGGGAAAGGATACGCAGTATTTT	CASSLVPLIQGQGKDTQYF
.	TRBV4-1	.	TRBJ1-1	TGCGCCAGCAGCCCGGTGAGTGGCACTGAAGCTTTCTTT	CASSPVSGTEAFF
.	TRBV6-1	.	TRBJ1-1	TGTGCCAGCAGCCAACCCCCCAGGGGAAACACTGAAGCTTTCTTT	CASSQPPRGNTEAFF
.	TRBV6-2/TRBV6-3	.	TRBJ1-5	TGTGCCAGCAGTTCCGGGGCAGGAGCCAATCAGCCCCAGCATTTT	CASSSGAGANQPQHF
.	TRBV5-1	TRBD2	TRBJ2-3	TGCGCCAGCAGCCGGACTAGCCTTAGCACAGATACGCAGTATTTT	CASSRTSLSTDTQYF
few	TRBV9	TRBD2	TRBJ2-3	TGTGCCAGCAGCGAGACTAGCGCTTATAGCACAGATACGCAGTATTTT	CASSETSAYSTDTQYF
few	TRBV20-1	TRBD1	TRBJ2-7	TGCAGTGCCCTAATCGGACAGGGGATTACCTACGAGCAGTACTTC	CSALIGQGITYEQYF
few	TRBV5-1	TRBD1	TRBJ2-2	TGCGCCAGCAGCTTGGACAGGGGGAACACCGGGGAGCTGTTTTTT	CASSLDRGNTGELFF
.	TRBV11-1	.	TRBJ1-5	TGTGCCAGCAGCTTAGTAGCGGGGGGCGTCTCAGATACGCAGCATTTT	CASSLVAGGVSDTQHF